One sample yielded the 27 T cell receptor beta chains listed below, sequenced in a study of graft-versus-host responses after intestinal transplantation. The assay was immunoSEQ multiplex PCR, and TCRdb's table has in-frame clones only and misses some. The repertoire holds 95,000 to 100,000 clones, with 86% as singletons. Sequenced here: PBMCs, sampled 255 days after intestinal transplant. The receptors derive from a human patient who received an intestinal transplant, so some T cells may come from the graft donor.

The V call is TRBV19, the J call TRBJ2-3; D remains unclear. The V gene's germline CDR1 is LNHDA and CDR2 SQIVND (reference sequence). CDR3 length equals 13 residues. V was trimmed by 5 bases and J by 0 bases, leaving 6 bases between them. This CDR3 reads CASSLISTDTQYF. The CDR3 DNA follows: TGTGCCAGTAGTCTCATTAGCACAGATACGCAGTATTTT.

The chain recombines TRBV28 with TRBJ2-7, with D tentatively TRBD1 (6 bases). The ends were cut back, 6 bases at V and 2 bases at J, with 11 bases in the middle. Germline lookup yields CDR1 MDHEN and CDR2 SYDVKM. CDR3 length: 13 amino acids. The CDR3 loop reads CASSLQGAYEQYF. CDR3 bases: TGTGCCAGCAGCCTACAGGGAGCCTACGAGCAGTACTTC.

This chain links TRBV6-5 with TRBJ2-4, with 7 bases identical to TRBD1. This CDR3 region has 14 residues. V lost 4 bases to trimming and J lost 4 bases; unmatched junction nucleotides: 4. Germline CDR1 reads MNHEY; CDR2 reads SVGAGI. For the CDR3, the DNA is TGTGCCAGCAGTTCGGACAGGACAAAAAACATTCAGTACTTC. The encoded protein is CASSSDRTKNIQYF.

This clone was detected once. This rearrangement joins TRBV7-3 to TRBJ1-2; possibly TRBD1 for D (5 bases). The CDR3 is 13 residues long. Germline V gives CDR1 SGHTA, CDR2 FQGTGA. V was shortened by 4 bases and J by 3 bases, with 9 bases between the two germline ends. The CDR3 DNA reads TGTGCCAGCAGCTCAGGGCAGGACTATGGCTACACCTTC. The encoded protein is CASSSGQDYGYTF. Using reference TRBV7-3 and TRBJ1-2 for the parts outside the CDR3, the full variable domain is GAGVSQTPSNKVTEKGKYVELRCDPISGHTALYWYRQSLGQGPEFLIYFQGTGAADDSGLPNDRFFAVRPEGSVSTLKIQRTERGDSAVYLCASSSGQDYGYTFGSGTRLTVV.

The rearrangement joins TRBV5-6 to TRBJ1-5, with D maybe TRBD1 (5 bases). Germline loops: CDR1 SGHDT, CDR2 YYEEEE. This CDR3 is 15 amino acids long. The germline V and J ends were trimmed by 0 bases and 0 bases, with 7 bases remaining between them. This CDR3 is CASSLGGVSNQPQHF. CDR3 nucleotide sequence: TGTGCCAGCAGCTTGGGAGGGGTTAGCAATCAGCCCCAGCATTTT.

This CDR3 reads CASSLRRGQGLSGNTIYF. CDR3 nucleotides: TGTGCCAGCAGCTTAAGACGAGGACAGGGCCTTTCTGGAAACACCATATATTTT. The J gene is TRBJ1-3, the V gene TRBV7-6, with 8 bases that match TRBD1. Germline V gene lookup returns CDR1 SGHVS and CDR2 FNYEAQ. This CDR3 is built from 18 residues. Losses at the gene ends were 2 bases for V and 1 base for J; bases not matched to a gene: 10.

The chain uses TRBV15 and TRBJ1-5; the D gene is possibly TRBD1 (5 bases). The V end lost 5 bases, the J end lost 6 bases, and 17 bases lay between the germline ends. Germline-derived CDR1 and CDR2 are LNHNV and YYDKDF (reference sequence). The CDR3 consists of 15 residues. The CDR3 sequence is CATSPTGERGQPQHF. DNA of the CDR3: TGTGCCACCAGCCCAACGGGGGAACGGGGTCAGCCCCAGCATTTT.

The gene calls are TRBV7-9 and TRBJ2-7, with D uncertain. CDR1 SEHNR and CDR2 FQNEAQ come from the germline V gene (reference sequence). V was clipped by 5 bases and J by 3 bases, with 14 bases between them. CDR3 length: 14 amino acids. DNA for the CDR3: TGTGCCAGCAGCCCTGGTGCTAGTTACTACGAGCAGTACGTC. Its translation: CASSPGASYYEQYV.

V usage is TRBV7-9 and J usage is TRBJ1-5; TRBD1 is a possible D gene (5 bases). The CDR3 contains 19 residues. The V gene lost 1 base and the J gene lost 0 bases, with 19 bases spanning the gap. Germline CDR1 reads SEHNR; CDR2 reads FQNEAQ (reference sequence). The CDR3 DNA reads TGTGCCAGCAGCTTAGAAACTTCGGGGCAGTTGTTTAGCAATCAGCCCCAGCATTTT. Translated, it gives CASSLETSGQLFSNQPQHF.

This CDR3 reads CASLGGGYTF. CDR3 coding DNA: TGTGCCAGCCTGGGGGGTGGCTACACCTTC. The chain links TRBV6-5 to TRBJ1-2, with D possibly being TRBD1 (5 bases). This CDR3 comprises 10 residues. In germline, CDR1 is MNHEY, CDR2 SVGAGI. The V end lost 8 bases, the J end lost 7 bases, and 8 bases lay between the germline ends.

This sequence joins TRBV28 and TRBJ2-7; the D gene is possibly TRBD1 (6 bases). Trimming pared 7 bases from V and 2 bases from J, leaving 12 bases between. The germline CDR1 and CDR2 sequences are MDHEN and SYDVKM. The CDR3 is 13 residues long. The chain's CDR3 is CASKSNRAYEQYF. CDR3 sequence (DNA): TGTGCCAGCAAAAGTAACAGGGCCTACGAGCAGTACTTC.

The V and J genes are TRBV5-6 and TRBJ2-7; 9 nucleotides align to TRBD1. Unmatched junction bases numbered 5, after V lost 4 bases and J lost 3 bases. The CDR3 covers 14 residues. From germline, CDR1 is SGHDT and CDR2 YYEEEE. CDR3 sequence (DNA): TGTGCCAGCAGCGTGAGACAGGGGGTCTACGAGCAGTACGTC. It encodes CASSVRQGVYEQYV.

In DNA, the CDR3 is TGTGCCAGCAGGGCCCCGGGACTGACGAGGCTTGAGCCCCAGCATTTT. Translated: CASRAPGLTRLEPQHF. The chain carries TRBV28 and TRBJ1-5, with a possible D match to TRBD1 (5 bases). V was clipped by 6 bases and J by 8 bases, with 23 bases between them. CDR3 length equals 16 residues. Germline values: CDR1 MDHEN, CDR2 SYDVKM.

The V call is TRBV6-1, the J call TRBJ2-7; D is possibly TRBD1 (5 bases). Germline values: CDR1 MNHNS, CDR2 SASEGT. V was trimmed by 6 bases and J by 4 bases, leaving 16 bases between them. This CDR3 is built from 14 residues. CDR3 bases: TGTGCCAGCAGCCGGACATCGAAAGTATACGAGCAGTACTTC. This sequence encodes CASSRTSKVYEQYF.

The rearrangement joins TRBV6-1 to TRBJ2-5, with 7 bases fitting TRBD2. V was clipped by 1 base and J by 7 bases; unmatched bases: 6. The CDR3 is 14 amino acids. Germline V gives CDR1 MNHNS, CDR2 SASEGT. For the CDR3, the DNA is TGTGCCAGCAGTGAAGGGGCGGGGGTTGGGACCCAGTACTTC. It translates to CASSEGAGVGTQYF.

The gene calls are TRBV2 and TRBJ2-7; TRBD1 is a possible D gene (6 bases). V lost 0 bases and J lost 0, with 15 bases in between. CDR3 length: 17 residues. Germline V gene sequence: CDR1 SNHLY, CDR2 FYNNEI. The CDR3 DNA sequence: TGTGCCAGCAGTGAAGCGCTTTGGGACATAAACTCCTACGAGCAGTACGTC. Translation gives CASSEALWDINSYEQYV.

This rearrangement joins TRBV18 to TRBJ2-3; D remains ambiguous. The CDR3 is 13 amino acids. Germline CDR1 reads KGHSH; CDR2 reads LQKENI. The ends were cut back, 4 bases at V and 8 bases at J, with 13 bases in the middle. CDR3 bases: TGTGCCAGCTCACAACCGGTAGAAGTTACGCAGTATTTT. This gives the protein CASSQPVEVTQYF.

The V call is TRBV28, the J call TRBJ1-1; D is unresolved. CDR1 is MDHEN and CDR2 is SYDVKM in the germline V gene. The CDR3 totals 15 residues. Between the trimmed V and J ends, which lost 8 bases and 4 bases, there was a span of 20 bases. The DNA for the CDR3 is TGTGCCAGCGCCCTACTCGGAGTCCCAAGCACTGAAGCTTTCTTT. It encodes CASALLGVPSTEAFF.

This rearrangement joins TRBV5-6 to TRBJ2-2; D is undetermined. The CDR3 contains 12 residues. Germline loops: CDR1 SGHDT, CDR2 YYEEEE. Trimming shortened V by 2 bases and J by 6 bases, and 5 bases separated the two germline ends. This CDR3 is CASSFRAGELFF. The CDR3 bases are TGTGCCAGCAGCTTTAGGGCCGGGGAGCTGTTTTTT.

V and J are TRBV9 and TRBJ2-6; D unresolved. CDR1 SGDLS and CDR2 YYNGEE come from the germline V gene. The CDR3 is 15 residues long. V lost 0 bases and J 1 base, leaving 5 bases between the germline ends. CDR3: CASSVGSSGANVLTF. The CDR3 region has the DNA TGTGCCAGCAGCGTAGGATCTTCTGGGGCCAACGTCCTGACTTTC.

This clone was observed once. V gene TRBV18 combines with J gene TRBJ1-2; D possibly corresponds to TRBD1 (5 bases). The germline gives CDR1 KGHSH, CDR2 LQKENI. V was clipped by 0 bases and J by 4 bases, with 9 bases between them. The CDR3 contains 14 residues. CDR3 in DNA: TGTGCCAGCTCACCACCGGGGGTTTTCTATGGCTACACCTTC. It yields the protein CASSPPGVFYGYTF.

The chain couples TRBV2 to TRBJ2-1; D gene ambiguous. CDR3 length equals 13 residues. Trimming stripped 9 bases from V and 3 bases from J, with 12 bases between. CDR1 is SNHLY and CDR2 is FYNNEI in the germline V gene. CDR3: CARADTLYNEQFF. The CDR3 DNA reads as TGTGCCAGAGCAGACACTCTCTACAATGAGCAGTTCTTC.

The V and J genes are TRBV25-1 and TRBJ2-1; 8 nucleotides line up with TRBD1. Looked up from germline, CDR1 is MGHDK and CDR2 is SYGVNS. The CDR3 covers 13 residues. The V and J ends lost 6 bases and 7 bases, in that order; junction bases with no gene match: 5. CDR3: CASRSTGENEQFF. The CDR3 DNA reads TGTGCCAGCAGATCGACAGGGGAGAATGAGCAGTTCTTC.

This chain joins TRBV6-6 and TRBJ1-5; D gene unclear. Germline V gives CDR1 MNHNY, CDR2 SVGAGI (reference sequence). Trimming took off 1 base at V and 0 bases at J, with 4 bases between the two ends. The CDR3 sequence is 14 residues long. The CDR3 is CASSYFSSNQPQHF. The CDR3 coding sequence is TGTGCCAGCAGTTACTTCAGTAGCAATCAGCCCCAGCATTTT.

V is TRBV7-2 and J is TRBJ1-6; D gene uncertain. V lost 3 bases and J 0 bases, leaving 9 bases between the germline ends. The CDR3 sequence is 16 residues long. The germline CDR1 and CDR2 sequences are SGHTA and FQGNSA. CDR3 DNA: TGTGCCAGCAGCTTGTTACAGAGCTCCTATAATTCACCCCTCCACTTT. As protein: CASSLLQSSYNSPLHF.

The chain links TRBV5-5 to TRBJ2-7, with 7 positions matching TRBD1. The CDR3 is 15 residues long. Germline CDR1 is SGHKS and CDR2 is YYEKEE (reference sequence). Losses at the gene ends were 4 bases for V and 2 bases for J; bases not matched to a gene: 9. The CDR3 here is CASSGTGTVPYEQYF. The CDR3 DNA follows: TGTGCCAGCAGCGGAACCGGGACAGTACCCTACGAGCAGTACTTC.

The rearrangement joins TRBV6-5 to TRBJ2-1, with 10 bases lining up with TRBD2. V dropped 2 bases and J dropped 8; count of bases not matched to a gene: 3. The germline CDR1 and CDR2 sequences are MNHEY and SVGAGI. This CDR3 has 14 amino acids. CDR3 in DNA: TGTGCCAGCAGTTACCTAGCGGGAGAGGATGAGCAGTTCTTC. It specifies CASSYLAGEDEQFF.